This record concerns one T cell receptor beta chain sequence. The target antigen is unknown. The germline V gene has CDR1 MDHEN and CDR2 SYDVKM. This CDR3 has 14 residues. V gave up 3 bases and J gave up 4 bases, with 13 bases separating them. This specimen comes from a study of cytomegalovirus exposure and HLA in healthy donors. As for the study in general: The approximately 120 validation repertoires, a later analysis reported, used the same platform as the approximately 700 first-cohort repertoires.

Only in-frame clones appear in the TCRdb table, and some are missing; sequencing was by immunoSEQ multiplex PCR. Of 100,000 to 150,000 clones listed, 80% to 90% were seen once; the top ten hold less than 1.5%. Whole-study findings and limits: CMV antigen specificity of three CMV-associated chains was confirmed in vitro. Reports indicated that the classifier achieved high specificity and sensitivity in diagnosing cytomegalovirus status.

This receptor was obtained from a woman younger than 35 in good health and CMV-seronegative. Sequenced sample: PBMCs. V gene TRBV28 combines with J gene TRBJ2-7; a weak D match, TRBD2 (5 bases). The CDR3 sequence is CASSFRGERYEQYF. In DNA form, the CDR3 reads TGTGCCAGCAGTTTTCGGGGAGAAAGGTACGAGCAGTACTTC.